Listed here are 8 T cell receptor beta chains from one sample, sequenced in a study of T cell responses to AZD1222 COVID-19 vaccine. Produced via immunoSEQ multiplex PCR; TCRdb's table is partial and in-frame only. The sample carries 130,000 to 150,000 clones, 86% recorded once. The sequenced sample was peripheral blood, obtained 28 days after the second AZD1222 dose. Every receptor here comes from an adult who received the AZD1222 COVID-19 vaccine.

This clone was counted between two and nine times. The chain employs TRBV28 and TRBJ2-3, with D perhaps TRBD2 (5 bases). This CDR3 has 15 amino acids. The germline V gene encodes CDR1 MDHEN and CDR2 SYDVKM. V dropped 6 bases and J dropped 2 bases, with 15 bases sitting between them. The CDR3 region is CASSPIRTLTDTQYF. CDR3 nucleotide sequence: TGTGCCAGCAGCCCAATTCGGACTCTCACAGATACGCAGTATTTT.

This sequence joins TRBV11-2 and TRBJ1-6, with D unclear. The CDR3 is made up of 14 amino acids. Germline V gives CDR1 SGHAT, CDR2 FQNNGV. V was cut by 5 bases and J by 1 base, with 6 bases left in between. This CDR3 reads CASSPLSYNSPLHF. CDR3 bases: TGTGCCAGCAGCCCCTTATCCTATAATTCACCCCTCCACTTT.

The chain employs TRBV6-5 and TRBJ1-6, with TRBD1 as a possible D gene (6 bases). The CDR3 has 14 amino acids. V lost 7 bases and J 6 bases, leaving 13 bases between the germline ends. Germline values: CDR1 MNHEY, CDR2 SVGAGI. The chain's CDR3 is CASIEQGSNSPLHF. The CDR3 coding sequence is TGTGCCAGCATAGAACAGGGTAGTAATTCACCCCTCCACTTT.

This clone was seen a single time. This chain links TRBV18 with TRBJ1-2; possibly TRBD1 for D (5 bases). The CDR3 extends over 14 amino acids. CDR1 and CDR2 from the germline V gene are KGHSH and LQKENI. V lost 3 bases and J lost 3, with 11 bases in between. In nucleotides, the CDR3 is TGTGCCAGCTCACCGAGGGGACGTGACTATGGCTACACCTTC. Translated, it gives CASSPRGRDYGYTF.

This clone was found a few times. This chain joins TRBV27 and TRBJ2-7, with D maybe TRBD1 (7 bases). V was shortened by 3 bases and J by 1 base, with 13 bases between the two germline ends. The CDR3 runs to 15 residues. Germline V gene lookup returns CDR1 MNHEY and CDR2 SMNVEV (reference sequence). The CDR3 sequence is CASSLEGRGSYEQYF. CDR3 nucleotide sequence: TGTGCCAGCAGTTTGGAGGGCAGGGGGTCCTACGAGCAGTACTTC.

The V gene is TRBV2, the J gene TRBJ1-1; unclear D gene. CDR1 and CDR2 (germline): SNHLY, FYNNEI. The CDR3 length is 13 residues. Between the trimmed V and J ends, which lost 1 base and 3 bases, there was a span of 6 bases. The CDR3 DNA follows: TGTGCCAGCAGTGAAGGTACGTACACTGAAGCTTTCTTT. Protein product: CASSEGTYTEAFF.

This clone has only one observation. V is TRBV5-1 and J is TRBJ2-2, with 10 bases lining up with TRBD2. In germline, CDR1 is SGHRS, CDR2 YFSETQ. The V segment lost 3 bases and the J segment 0 bases; nucleotides outside the gene matches: 5. The CDR3 sequence is 17 residues long. CDR3 residues: CASSSIAGGPNTGELFF. CDR3 nucleotides: TGCGCCAGCAGCTCCATAGCGGGGGGCCCGAACACCGGGGAGCTGTTTTTT. The variable domain in full, completed from reference TRBV5-1 and TRBJ2-2, reads KAGVTQTPRYLIKTRGQQVTLSCSPISGHRSVSWYQQTPGQGLQFLFEYFSETQRNKGNFPGRFSGRQFSNSRSEMNVSTLELGDSALYLCASSSIAGGPNTGELFFGEGSRLTVL.

The chain recombines TRBV18 with TRBJ2-1; weak D call: TRBD1 (5 bases). CDR1 KGHSH and CDR2 LQKENI come from the germline V gene. CDR3 size: 15 residues. V dropped 5 bases and J dropped 7 bases, with 18 bases sitting between them. This chain's CDR3 is CASSRNSRGWNEQFF. The DNA of the CDR3 is TGTGCCAGCTCAAGAAATTCTAGGGGATGGAATGAGCAGTTCTTC.